These 3 T cell receptor beta chains originate from one sample sequenced in a study of T cell changes during pregnancy in multiple sclerosis. The assay was immunoSEQ multiplex PCR, and TCRdb's table has in-frame clones only and misses some. Among about 59,000 clones listed, about 94% were seen once. The specimen was peripheral blood, collected in the third trimester of pregnancy. These receptors were taken from a female donor in good health, enrolled as a control in a pregnancy study.

This clone is a singleton in its sample. This rearrangement joins TRBV5-1 to TRBJ2-2; possible D gene TRBD1, 6 bases. Trimming stripped 1 base from V and 10 bases from J, with 14 bases between. The V gene's germline CDR1 is SGHRS and CDR2 YFSETQ. This CDR3 is 14 amino acids long. The CDR3 region has the DNA TGCGCCAGCAGCTTGACAGGGCGGATCGAGGAGCTGTTTTTT. Translated, it gives CASSLTGRIEELFF.

The genes are TRBV11-2 and TRBJ2-2; the D is unclear. Germline CDR1 is SGHAT and CDR2 is FQNNGV. Trimming took off 4 bases at V and 7 bases at J, with 13 bases between the two ends. The CDR3 consists of 14 residues. CDR3 residues: CASSYNRVSGELFF. CDR3 sequence (DNA): TGTGCCAGCAGCTATAACCGCGTTAGCGGGGAGCTGTTTTTT.

The chain joins TRBV7-7 to TRBJ2-4, with a possible D match to TRBD2 (6 bases). CDR3 length: 14 residues. V was cut by 5 bases and J by 10 bases, with 18 bases left in between. Germline V lookup: CDR1 SSHAT, CDR2 FNYEAQ (reference sequence). In nucleotides, the CDR3 is TGTGCCAGCAGCGATAGCCCGGCTAGCGATATTCAGTACTTC. This sequence encodes CASSDSPASDIQYF.